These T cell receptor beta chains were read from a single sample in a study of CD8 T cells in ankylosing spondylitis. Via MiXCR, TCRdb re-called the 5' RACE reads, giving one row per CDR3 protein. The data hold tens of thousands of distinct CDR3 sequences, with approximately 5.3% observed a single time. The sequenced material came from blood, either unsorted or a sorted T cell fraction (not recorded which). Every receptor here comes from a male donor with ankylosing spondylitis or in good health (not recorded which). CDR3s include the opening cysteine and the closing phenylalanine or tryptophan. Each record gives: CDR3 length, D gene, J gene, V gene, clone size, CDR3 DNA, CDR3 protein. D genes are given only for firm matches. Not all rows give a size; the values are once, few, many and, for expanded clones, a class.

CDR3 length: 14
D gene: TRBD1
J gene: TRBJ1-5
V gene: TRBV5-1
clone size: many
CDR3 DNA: TGCGCCAGCAGCTTCAGGGGGGCCGGTGAGCCCCAGCATTTT
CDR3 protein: CASSFRGAGEPQHF

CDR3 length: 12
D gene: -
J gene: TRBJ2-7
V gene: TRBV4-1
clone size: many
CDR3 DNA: TGCGCCAGCAGCCAAGTTGTCTACGAGCAGTACTTC
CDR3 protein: CASSQVVYEQYF

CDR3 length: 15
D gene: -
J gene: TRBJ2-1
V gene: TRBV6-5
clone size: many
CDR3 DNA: TGTGCCAGCAGTTCACGGGACATCTCCTACAATGAGCAGTTCTTC
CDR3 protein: CASSSRDISYNEQFF

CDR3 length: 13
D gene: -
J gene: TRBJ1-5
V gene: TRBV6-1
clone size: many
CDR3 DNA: TGTGCCAGCAGTGAAGGGATGGACCAGCCCCAGCATTTT
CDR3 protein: CASSEGMDQPQHF

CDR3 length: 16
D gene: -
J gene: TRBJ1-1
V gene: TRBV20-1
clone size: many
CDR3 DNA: TGCAGTGCTAGGAGCTCCTTCGGGGGGGGGAACACTGAAGCTTTCTTT
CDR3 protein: CSARSSFGGGNTEAFF

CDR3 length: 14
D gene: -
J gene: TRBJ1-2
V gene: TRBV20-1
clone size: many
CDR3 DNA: TGCAGTGTCACACCGGGAGGGGCCAACTATGGCTACACCTTC
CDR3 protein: CSVTPGGANYGYTF

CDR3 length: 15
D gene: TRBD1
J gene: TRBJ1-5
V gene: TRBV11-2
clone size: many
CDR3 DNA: TGTGCCAGCAGCTTAGCGACAGGGGCAAAACAGCCCCAGCATTTT
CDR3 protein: CASSLATGAKQPQHF

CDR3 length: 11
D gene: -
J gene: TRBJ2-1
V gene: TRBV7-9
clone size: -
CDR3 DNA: TGTGCCAGCAGCTTAAACATAGGGCAGTTCTTC
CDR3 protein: CASSLNIGQFF

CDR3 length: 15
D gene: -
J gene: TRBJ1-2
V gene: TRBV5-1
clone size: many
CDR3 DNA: TGCGCCAGCAGCCAAATTACAGGGACGAACTATGGCTACACCTTC
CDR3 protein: CASSQITGTNYGYTF

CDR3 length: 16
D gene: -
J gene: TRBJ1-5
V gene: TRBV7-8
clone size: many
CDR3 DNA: TGTGCCAGCAGCTTAGAATTTTCGGGGGAGAATCAGCCCCAGCATTTT
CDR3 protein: CASSLEFSGENQPQHF

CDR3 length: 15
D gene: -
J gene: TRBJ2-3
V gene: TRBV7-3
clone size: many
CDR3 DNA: TGTGCCAGCAGCTTAAAAAGCGGAGGCACAGATACGCAGTATTTT
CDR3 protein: CASSLKSGGTDTQYF

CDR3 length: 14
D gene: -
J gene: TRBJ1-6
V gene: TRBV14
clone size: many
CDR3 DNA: TGTGCCAGCAGCCCGAGCTCCTATAATTCACCCCTCCACTTT
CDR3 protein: CASSPSSYNSPLHF

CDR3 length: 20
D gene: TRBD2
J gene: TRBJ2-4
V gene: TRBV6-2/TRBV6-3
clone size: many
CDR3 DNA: TGTGCCAGCAGTTACTCAGAACTAGCGGACGGACTGCTAGCCAAAAACATTCAGTACTTC
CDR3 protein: CASSYSELADGLLAKNIQYF

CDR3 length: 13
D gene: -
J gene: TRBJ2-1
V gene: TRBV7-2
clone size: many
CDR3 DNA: TGTGCCAGCAGCTCCGGCGTATCGAATGAGCAGTTCTTC
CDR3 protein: CASSSGVSNEQFF

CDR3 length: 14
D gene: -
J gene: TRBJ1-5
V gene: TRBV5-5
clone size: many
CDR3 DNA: TGTGCCAGCAGCTACTGGGGAAGCAATCAGCCCCAGCATTTT
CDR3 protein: CASSYWGSNQPQHF

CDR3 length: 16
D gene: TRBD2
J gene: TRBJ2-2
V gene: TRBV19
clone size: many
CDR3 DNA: TGTGCCAGTAGTATGCGAGCGGGGTCGAACACCGGGGAGCTGTTTTTT
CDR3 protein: CASSMRAGSNTGELFF

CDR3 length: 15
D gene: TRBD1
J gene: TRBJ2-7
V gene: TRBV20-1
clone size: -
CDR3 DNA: TGCAGTGCTCCCCCCGGGACAGCGAGCTCCTACGAGCAGTACTTC
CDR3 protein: CSAPPGTASSYEQYF

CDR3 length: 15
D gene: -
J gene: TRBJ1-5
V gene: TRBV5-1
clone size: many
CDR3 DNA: TGCGCCAGCAGCTTGGCAGGGGAGAGCAATCAGCCCCAGCATTTT
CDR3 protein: CASSLAGESNQPQHF

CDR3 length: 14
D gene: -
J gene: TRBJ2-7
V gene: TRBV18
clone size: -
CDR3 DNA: TGTGCCAGCTCACCCAGGACGGCGTCTGATGGGCAGTACTTC
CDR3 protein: CASSPRTASDGQYF

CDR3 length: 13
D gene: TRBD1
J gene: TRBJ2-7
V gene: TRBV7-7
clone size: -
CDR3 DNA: TGTGCTAGCAGCAGCGACAGGGATGGCGAGCAGTACTTC
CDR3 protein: CASSSDRDGEQYF

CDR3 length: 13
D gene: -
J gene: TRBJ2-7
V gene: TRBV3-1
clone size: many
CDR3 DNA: TGTGCCAGCAGCCAAGAGAACCGTGACGAGCAGTACTTC
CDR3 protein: CASSQENRDEQYF

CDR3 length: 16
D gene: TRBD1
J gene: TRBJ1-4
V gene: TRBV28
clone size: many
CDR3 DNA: TGTGCCAGCAGTCCGACAGGGGGTATAACTAATGAAAAACTGTTTTTT
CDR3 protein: CASSPTGGITNEKLFF

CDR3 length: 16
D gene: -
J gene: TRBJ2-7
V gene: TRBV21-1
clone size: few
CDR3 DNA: TGTGCCAGCAGCGAAACCCCGGGGGACAGGGACTACGAGCAGTACTTC
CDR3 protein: CASSETPGDRDYEQYF

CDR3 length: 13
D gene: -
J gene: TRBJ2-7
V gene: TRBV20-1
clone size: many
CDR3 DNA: TGCAGTGCTCGCTCGGGAAGCTCCTACGAGCAGTACTTC
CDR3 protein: CSARSGSSYEQYF

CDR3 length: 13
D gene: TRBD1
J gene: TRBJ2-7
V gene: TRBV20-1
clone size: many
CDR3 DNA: TGCAGTGCTAGAAATTTAACCACCGGGACAGAGAGCTTC
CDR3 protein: CSARNLTTGTESF

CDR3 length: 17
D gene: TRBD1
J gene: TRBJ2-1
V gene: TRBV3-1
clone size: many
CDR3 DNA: TGTGCCAGTTGCTCTGGCCCTCACAGGGGTATAGACAATGAGCAGTTCTTC
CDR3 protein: CASCSGPHRGIDNEQFF

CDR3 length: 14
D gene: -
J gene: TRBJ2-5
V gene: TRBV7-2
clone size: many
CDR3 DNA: TGTGCCAGCAGCCAACTGAGGGGGGCGGAGACCCAGTACTTC
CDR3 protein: CASSQLRGAETQYF

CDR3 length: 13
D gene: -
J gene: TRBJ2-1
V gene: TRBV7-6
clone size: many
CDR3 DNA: TGTGCCAGCAGCTTTAATATGGGAACTGAGCAGTTCTTC
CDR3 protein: CASSFNMGTEQFF

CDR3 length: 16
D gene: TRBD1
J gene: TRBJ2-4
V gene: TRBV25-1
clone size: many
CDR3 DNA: TGTGCCAGCAGTGAATCGAACAGGGGGCGAGAAAACATTCAGTACTTC
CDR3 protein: CASSESNRGRENIQYF

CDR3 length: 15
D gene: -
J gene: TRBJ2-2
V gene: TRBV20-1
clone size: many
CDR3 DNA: TGCAGTGCTAGAGATCTCCGGGTCGCCGGCGGGGAGCTGTTTTTT
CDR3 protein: CSARDLRVAGGELFF

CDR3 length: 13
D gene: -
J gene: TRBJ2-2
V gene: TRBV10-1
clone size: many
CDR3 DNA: TGCGCCAGCAGTGAAACATTGCCCGGGGAGCTGTTTTTT
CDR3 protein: CASSETLPGELFF